One sample yielded the 8 T cell receptor beta chains listed below, sequenced in a study of blood T cell repertoires in COVID-19. TCRdb's copy holds only in-frame clones and misses some; the assay was immunoSEQ multiplex PCR. Among tens of thousands of clones, roughly 80% were seen once, and the ten largest hold 25% to 30%. The sequencing input was peripheral blood. The receptors originated from a man in his 70s with acute or convalescent COVID-19.

The chain uses TRBV19 and TRBJ2-1; 10 nucleotides match TRBD2. The junction had 7 bases not matched to a gene; V was cut back by 10 bases and J by 1 base. The CDR3 has 15 amino acids. CDR1 LNHDA and CDR2 SQIVND come from the germline V gene (reference sequence). The CDR3 reads CAIASGSSSYNEQFF. The CDR3 nucleotides are TGTGCCATTGCTAGCGGGAGTTCGTCCTACAATGAGCAGTTCTTC.

This chain uses TRBV15 with TRBJ2-7; D perhaps matches TRBD2 (5 bases). Deletions cut 3 bases from V and 3 bases from J, with 12 bases between. The V gene's germline CDR1 is LNHNV and CDR2 YYDKDF (reference sequence). This CDR3 has 14 residues. In DNA, the CDR3 is TGTGCCACCAGCAGCCGGAGCGGTCTCTACGAGCAGTACTTC. Translation gives CATSSRSGLYEQYF.

The chain recombines TRBV7-3 with TRBJ2-1; 8 bases are shared with TRBD2. V was clipped by 2 bases and J by 6 bases; unmatched bases: 6. CDR3 size: 15 residues. Germline CDR1 is SGHTA and CDR2 is FQGTGA. DNA for the CDR3: TGTGCCAGCAGCTTAGGGCCGGGAGGGCGCAATGAGCAGTTCTTC. The encoded protein is CASSLGPGGRNEQFF.

This chain connects TRBV6-5 to TRBJ2-7; 11 positions agree with TRBD2. V dropped 5 bases and J dropped 4; count of bases not matched to a gene: 4. There are 14 residues in the CDR3. CDR1 is MNHEY and CDR2 is SVGAGI in the germline V gene. The CDR3 DNA is TGTGCCAGCAGTCGCGGGACTAGCGGATACGAGCAGTACTTC. Protein: CASSRGTSGYEQYF.

The gene calls are TRBV5-1 and TRBJ1-1, with 10 bases identical to TRBD1. This CDR3 is built from 15 residues. Germline V gives CDR1 SGHRS, CDR2 YFSETQ. V gave up 0 bases and J gave up 1 base; unmatched junction bases: 0. Written as DNA, the CDR3 is TGCGCCAGCAGCTTGGGGACAGGGGGGAACACTGAAGCTTTCTTT. This sequence encodes CASSLGTGGNTEAFF.

This clone showed up just a few times. The chain has TRBV9 and TRBJ1-2; TRBD1 agrees at 8 bases. The CDR3 loop spans 14 amino acids. Germline CDR1 is SGDLS and CDR2 is YYNGEE. The J segment lost 4 bases and the V segment lost 4 bases, leaving 6 bases of the junction unmatched. The CDR3 sequence is CASSIGQGVYGYTF. The CDR3 DNA reads as TGTGCCAGCAGCATAGGACAGGGTGTCTATGGCTACACCTTC.

V usage is TRBV7-2 and J usage is TRBJ1-1; maybe TRBD1 (5 bases). Trimming stripped 5 bases from V and 9 bases from J, with 19 bases between. From germline, CDR1 is SGHTA and CDR2 FQGNSA. The CDR3 is made up of 14 amino acids. CDR3 residues: CASSPTLTTVKAFF. Written as DNA, the CDR3 is TGTGCCAGCAGCCCAACCCTCACGACAGTAAAAGCTTTCTTT.

The chain links TRBV4-1 to TRBJ1-6; TRBD1 matches 9 bases. This CDR3 has 16 residues. Trimming at V came to 5 bases and at J to 5 bases, leaving 7 bases not matched to a gene. CDR1 and CDR2 (germline): MGHRA, YSYEKL. CDR3 in DNA: TGCGCCAGCAGCACCCGGGACAGGGAGGATAATTCACCCCTCCACTTT. Translated: CASSTRDREDNSPLHF.